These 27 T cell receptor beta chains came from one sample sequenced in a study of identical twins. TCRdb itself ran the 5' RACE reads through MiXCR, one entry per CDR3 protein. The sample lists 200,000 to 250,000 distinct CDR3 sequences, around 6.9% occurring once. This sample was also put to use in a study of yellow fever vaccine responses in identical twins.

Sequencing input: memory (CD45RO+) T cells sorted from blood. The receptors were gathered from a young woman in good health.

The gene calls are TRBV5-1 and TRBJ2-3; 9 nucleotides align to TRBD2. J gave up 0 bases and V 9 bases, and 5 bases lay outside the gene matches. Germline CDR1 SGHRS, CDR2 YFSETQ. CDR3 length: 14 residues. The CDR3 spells CATAGGRSTDTQYF. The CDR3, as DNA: TGCGCCACCGCGGGGGGGCGCAGCACAGATACGCAGTATTTT.

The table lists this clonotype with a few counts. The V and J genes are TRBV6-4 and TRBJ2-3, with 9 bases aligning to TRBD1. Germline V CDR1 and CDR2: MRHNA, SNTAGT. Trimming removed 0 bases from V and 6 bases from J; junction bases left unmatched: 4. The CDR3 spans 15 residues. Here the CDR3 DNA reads TGTGCCAGCAGTGACTCGCAACAGGGGGCGGATACGCAGTATTTT. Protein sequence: CASSDSQQGADTQYF.

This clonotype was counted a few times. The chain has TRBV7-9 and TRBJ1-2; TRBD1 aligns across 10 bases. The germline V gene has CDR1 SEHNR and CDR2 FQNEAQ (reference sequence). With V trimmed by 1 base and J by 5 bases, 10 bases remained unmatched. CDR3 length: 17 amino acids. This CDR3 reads CASSLEPGQGLRYGYTF. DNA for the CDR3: TGTGCCAGCAGCTTAGAGCCGGGACAGGGGCTTCGATATGGCTACACCTTC.

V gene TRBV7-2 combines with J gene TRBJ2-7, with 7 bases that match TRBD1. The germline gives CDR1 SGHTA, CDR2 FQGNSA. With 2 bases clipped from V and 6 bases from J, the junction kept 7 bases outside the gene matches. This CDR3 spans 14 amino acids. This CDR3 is CASSLQIRTGEQYF. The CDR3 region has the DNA TGTGCCAGCAGCTTACAGATAAGGACAGGCGAGCAGTACTTC.

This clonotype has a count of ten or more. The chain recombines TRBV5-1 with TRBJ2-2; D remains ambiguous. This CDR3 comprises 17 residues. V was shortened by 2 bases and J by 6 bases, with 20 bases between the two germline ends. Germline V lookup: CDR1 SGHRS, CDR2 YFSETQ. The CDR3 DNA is TGCGCCAGCAGCTTCCCCCCCGAACTCAGTTACGCCGGGGAGCTGTTTTTT. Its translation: CASSFPPELSYAGELFF.

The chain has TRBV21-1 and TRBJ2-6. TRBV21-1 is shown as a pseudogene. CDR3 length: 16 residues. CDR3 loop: CASSKVHLRSANVLTF. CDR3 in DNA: TGTGCCAGCAGCAAAGTACACCTTCGTTCAGCCAACGTCCTGACTTTC.

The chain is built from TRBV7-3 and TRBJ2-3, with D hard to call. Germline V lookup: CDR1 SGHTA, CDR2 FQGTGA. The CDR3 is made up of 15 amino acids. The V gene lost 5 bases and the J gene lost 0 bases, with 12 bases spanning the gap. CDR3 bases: TGTGCCAGCAGCCCTTCCCCGGGCAGCACAGATACGCAGTATTTT. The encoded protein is CASSPSPGSTDTQYF. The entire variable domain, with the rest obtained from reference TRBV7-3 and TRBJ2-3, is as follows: GAGVSQTPSNKVTEKGKYVELRCDPISGHTALYWYRQSLGQGPEFLIYFQGTGAADDSGLPNDRFFAVRPEGSVSTLKIQRTERGDSAVYLCASSPSPGSTDTQYFGPGTRLTVL.

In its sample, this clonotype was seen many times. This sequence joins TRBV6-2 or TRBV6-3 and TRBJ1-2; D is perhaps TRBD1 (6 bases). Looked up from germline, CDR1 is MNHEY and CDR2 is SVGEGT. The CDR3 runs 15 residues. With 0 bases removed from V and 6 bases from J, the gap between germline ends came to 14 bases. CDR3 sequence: CASSYSSGPGDGYTF. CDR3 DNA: TGTGCCAGCAGTTACTCGAGTGGGCCAGGGGATGGCTACACCTTC.

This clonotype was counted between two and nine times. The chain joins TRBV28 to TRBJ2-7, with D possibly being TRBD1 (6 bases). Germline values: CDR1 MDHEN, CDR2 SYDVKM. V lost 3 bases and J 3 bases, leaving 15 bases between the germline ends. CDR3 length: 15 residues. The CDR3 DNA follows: TGTGCCAGCAGTTTGCTCCGAAGGGGGATCTACGAGCAGTACTTC. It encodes CASSLLRRGIYEQYF.

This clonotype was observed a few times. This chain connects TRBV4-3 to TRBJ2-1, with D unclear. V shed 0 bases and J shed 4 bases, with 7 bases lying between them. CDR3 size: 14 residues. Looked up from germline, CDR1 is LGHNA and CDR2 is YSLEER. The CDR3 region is CASSQEVYYNEQFF. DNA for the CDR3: TGCGCCAGCAGCCAAGAAGTCTATTACAATGAGCAGTTCTTC.

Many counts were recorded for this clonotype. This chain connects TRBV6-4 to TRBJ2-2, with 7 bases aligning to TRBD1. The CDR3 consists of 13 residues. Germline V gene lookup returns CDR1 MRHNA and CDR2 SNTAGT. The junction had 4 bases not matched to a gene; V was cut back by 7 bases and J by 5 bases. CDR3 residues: CASNKGATGELFF. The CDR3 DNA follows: TGTGCCAGCAATAAGGGGGCGACCGGGGAGCTGTTTTTT.

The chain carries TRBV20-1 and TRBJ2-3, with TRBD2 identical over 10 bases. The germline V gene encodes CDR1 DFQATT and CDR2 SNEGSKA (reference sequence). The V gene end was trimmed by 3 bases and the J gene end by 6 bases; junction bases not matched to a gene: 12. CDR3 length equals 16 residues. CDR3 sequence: CSASGASGSWGDTQYF. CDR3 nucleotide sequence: TGCAGTGCTAGCGGTGCTAGCGGGAGTTGGGGGGATACGCAGTATTTT.

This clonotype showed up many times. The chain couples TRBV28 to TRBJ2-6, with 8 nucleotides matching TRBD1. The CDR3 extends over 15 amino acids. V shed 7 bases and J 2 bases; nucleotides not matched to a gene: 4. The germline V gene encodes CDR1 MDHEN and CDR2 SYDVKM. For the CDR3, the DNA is TGTGCCAGCACATCAGGGGGCGCTGGGGCCAACGTCCTGACTTTC. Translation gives CASTSGGAGANVLTF.

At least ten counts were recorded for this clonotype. CDR3 DNA: TGCAGCGTCCAGGAAACTAATGAAAAACTGTTTTTT. Its protein is CSVQETNEKLFF. The chain employs TRBV29-1 and TRBJ1-4; D gene unclear. Trimming shortened V by 6 bases and J by 1 base, and 6 bases separated the two germline ends. The CDR3 spans 12 residues. Germline V lookup: CDR1 SQVTM, CDR2 ANQGSEA.

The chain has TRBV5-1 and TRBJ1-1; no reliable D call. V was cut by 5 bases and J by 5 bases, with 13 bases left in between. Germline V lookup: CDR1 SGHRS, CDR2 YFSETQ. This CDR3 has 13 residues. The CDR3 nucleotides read TGCGCCAGCAGAACAGCTGATCGGACTGAAGCTTTCTTT. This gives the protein CASRTADRTEAFF.

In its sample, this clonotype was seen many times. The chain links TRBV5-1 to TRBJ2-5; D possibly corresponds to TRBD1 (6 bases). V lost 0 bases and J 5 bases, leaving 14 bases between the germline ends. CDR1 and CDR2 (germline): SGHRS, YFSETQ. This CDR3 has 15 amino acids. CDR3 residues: CASSLADRLLETQYF. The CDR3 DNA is TGCGCCAGCAGCTTGGCCGACAGGCTTTTGGAGACCCAGTACTTC.

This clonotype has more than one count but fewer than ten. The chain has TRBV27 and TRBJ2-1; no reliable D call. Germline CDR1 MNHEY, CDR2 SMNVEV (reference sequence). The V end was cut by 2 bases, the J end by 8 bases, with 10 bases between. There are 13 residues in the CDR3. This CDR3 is CASSLNRRDEQFF. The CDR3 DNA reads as TGTGCCAGCAGTTTAAACAGAAGGGATGAGCAGTTCTTC.

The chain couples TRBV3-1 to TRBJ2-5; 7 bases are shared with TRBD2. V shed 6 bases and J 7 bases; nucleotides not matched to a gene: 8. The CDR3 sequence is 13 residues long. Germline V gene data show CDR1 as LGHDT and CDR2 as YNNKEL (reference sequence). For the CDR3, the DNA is TGTGCCAGCAGTCCGGGGGGTGGAAGGACCCAGTACTTC. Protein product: CASSPGGGRTQYF.

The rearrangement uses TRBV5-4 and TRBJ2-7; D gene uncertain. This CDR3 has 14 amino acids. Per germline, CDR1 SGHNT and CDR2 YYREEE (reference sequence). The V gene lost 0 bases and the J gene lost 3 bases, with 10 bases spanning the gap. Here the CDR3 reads CASSLDGRNYEQYF. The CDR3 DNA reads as TGTGCCAGCAGCTTGGATGGCAGGAACTACGAGCAGTACTTC.

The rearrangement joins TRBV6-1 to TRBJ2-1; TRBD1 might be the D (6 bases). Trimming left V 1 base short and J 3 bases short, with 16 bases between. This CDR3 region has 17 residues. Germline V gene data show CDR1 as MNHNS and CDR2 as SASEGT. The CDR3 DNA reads TGTGCCAGCAGTGAAGTGGGTGGGACACATAACTACAATGAGCAGTTCTTC. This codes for CASSEVGGTHNYNEQFF.

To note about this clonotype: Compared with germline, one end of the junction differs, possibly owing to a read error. CDR3 sequence (DNA): TGTGCCTGCAGTTTTAGGACAGGGGCTCTTGGAGCCCAGCATTTT. Translation: CACSFRTGALGAQHF. The chain links TRBV28 to TRBJ1-5, with 9 bases that match TRBD1. Germline CDR1 is MDHEN and CDR2 is SYDVKM. The CDR3 covers 15 residues.

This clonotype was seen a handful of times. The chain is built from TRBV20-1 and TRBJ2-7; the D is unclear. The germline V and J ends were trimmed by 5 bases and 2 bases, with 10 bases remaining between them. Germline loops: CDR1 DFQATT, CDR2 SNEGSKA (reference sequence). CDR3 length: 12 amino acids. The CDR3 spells CSAANDAYEQYF. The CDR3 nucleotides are TGCAGTGCTGCCAACGACGCCTACGAGCAGTACTTC.

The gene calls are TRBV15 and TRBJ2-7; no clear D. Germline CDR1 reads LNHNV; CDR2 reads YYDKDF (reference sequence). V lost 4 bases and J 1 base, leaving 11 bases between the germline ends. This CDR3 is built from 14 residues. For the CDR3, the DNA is TGTGCCACCAGCATAAACCCTACATCCTACGAGCAGTACTTC. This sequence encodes CATSINPTSYEQYF.

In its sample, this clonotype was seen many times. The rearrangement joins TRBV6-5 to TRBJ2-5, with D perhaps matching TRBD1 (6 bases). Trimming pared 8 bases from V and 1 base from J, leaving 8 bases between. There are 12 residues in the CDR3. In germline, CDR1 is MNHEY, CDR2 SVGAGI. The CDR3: CASRDTQETQYF. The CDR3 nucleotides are TGTGCCAGCCGGGACACCCAAGAGACCCAGTACTTC.

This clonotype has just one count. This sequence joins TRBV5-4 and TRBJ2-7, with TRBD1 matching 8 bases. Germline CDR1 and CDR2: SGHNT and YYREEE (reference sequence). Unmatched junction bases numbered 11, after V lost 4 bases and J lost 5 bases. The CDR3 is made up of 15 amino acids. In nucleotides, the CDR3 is TGTGCCAGCAGCCCCGATTGGGCAGGGGGCAACGAGCAGTACTTC. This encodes CASSPDWAGGNEQYF.

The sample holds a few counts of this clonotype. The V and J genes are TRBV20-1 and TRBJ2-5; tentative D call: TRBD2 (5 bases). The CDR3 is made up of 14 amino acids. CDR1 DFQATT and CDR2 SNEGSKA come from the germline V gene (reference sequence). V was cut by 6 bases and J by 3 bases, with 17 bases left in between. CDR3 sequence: CSAQSGGPKETQYF. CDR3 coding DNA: TGCAGTGCCCAGTCCGGAGGTCCTAAAGAGACCCAGTACTTC.

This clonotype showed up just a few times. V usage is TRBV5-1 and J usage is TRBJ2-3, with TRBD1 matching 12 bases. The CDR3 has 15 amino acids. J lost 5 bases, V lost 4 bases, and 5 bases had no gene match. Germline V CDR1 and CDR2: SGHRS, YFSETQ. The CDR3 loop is CASSPGQGAGDTQYF. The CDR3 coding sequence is TGCGCCAGCAGCCCGGGACAGGGGGCCGGAGATACGCAGTATTTT.